Listed below are T cell receptor beta chains from one sample, sequenced in a study of shared clonotypes between healthy human individuals. Measured with immunoSEQ multiplex PCR; TCRdb has only the in-frame clones, and not every one. Of 1,500,000 or so clones listed, approximately 98.5% were seen once; the top ten hold approximately 0.38%. Sequencing was carried out using naive CD4+ T cells sorted from blood. These receptors were obtained from a young man in good health. Each CDR3 is given with its conserved first and last residue. Fields, in order: clone size, D gene, J gene, V gene, CDR3 DNA, CDR3 protein. D genes are given only for firm matches. Part of the rows lack a size; the others show once, few, many or a class for expanded clones.

>once|.|TRBJ2-7|TRBV5-1
TGCGCCAGCAGCTTGGTTGCCGGGGAGGCGGAGCAGTACTTC
CASSLVAGEAEQYF
>.|.|TRBJ1-4|TRBV5-4
TGTGCCAGCAGCTTGGGGACTACGGAAAAACTGTTTTTT
CASSLGTTEKLFF
>.|TRBD1|TRBJ2-7|TRBV10-3
TGTGCCATCAGACCCTCCCAGGGGGTGGTCTACGAGCAGTACTTC
CAIRPSQGVVYEQYF
>.|TRBD1|TRBJ2-1|TRBV14
TGTGCCAGCAGCCAGGAGGACAGGACCAAGCAGTTCTTC
CASSQEDRTKQFF
>.|TRBD1|TRBJ2-7|TRBV2
TGTGCCAGCAGTGTTGGGGGACAGGGGGTAAAAGGCTCCTACGAGCAGTACTTC
CASSVGGQGVKGSYEQYF
>once|.|TRBJ2-7|TRBV5-1
TGCGCCAGCAGCTTGGCGGCAGGGAACTACGAGCAGTACTTC
CASSLAAGNYEQYF
>.|TRBD1|TRBJ2-7|TRBV6-6
TGTGCCAGCAGTTACGAGGCAGGGGGTTCCTACGAGCAGTACTTC
CASSYEAGGSYEQYF
>.|.|TRBJ2-7|TRBV28
TGTGCCAGCAGTCCCCGACTAGGGGGGCCCTACGAGCAGTACTTC
CASSPRLGGPYEQYF
>.|.|TRBJ2-7|TRBV10-3
TGTGCCATCAGTGCCGAGATATTACAGGGTTACGAGCAGTACTTC
CAISAEILQGYEQYF
>.|.|TRBJ1-5|TRBV9
TGTGCCAGCAGCGTATGCAGGCGCCCTTATCAGCCCCAGCATTTT
CASSVCRRPYQPQHF
>.|.|TRBJ2-3|TRBV10-3
TGTGCCATCAGTGAGTTAGCCAGTTTCACAGATACGCAGTATTTT
CAISELASFTDTQYF
>.|.|TRBJ2-3|TRBV11-3
TGTGCCAGCAGCCCTCCCACGCGCCCAGATACGCAGTATTTT
CASSPPTRPDTQYF
>once|.|TRBJ2-7|TRBV9
TGTGCCAGCAGCGTAACAACCGGCGAGCAGTACTTC
CASSVTTGEQYF
>.|.|TRBJ2-7|TRBV5-5
TGTGCCAGCAGCGAGGGACCGTATATATACGAGCAGTACTTC
CASSEGPYIYEQYF
>.|.|TRBJ1-2|TRBV2
TGTGCCAGCAGTGGGCCCTCAGGGGCTAACTATGGCTACACCTTC
CASSGPSGANYGYTF
>.|TRBD1|TRBJ2-6|TRBV18
TGTGCCAGCTCACTCGGACAGGGTCTTTCTGGGGCCAACGTCCTGACTTTC
CASSLGQGLSGANVLTF
>.|TRBD2|TRBJ2-3|TRBV11-2
TGTGCCAGCAGCGCCCAGACTAGCAGTGATACGCAGTATTTT
CASSAQTSSDTQYF